This TCR beta chain was retrieved from a study of human CD4 T cells and Enterobacteriaceae. All CD4+ cells other than CD45RA+CCR7+CD95- naive cells were sorted as memory, over 95% pure. Positive selection with CD4 and CD14 microbeads isolated CD4+ T cells and monocytes. Profiling relied on immunoSEQ multiplex PCR, and the TCRdb table lists in-frame clones only, not all of them. The sample gives fewer than 35,000 clones, about 82% of which show up once; approximately 0.9% is in the top ten. The V gene lost 2 bases and the J gene lost 6 bases, with 13 bases spanning the gap. CDR1 and CDR2 (germline): MNHNS, SASEGT. This CDR3 region has 14 residues.

The sample comprised memory CD4+ T cells from blood. The V gene is TRBV6-1, the J gene TRBJ1-1, with D maybe TRBD1 (6 bases). The clonotype originates from a human donor in good health. The CDR3 reads CASSESPGVSEAFF. CDR3 bases: TGTGCCAGCAGTGAATCTCCAGGGGTTTCTGAAGCTTTCTTT.